This record concerns one TCR beta chain sequence. This clonotype was observed a few times. Its antigen is still unknown. The input lacks base qualities; no much larger clone sits a single base away. Library construction relied on 5' RACE. The run used an Illumina HiSeq 2500. A second roughly 6 to 12 cycle PCR used a sample-barcoded 5' primer and a J-beta primer mix. A template-switch 5' adaptor carrying 12 random nucleotides introduced a unique molecular identifier onto each TCR beta cDNA molecule. Each sample yielded at least 2.5 million CDR3-containing paired-end reads. All of the RNA was converted into first-strand cDNA using the Mint cDNA synthesis kit, with a TRBC-specific oligonucleotide serving as the primer. Following uracil-DNA glycosylase treatment, a first 18-cycle PCR with universal primers M1SS and BC2_uni_R was performed on all cDNA. The paper's data handling went like this. For normalization, 1 million high-quality reads, each with a distinct molecular identifier, were randomly selected from each sample. Reads with shared molecular identifiers were discarded instead of being binned into consensus sequences. CDR3 identification, clonotype clustering and error correction used MiTCR with a Q25 quality threshold and the strictest error-elimination algorithm. A nonparametric unseen species model with Euler transformation was used to estimate lower-bound total TCR beta diversity. TCRdb passed the public sequencing reads through fastp at Q25 and MiXCR, retaining productive beta sequences. Rows with one shared CDR3 protein collapse into an entry with the most common genes and DNA. The V and J calls, along with clone size, are taken from TCRdb and not from the paper's own processing. Present in this sample are hundreds of thousands of distinct CDR3 sequences, roughly 60% of which were seen just once. The top ten hold 22% of the sample.

V drops 5 bases and J drops 1 base, leaving 16 bases in between. Sequences SGHTA (CDR1) and FQGNSA (CDR2) are obtained from the germline V gene. Its CDR3 holds 16 amino acids, cysteine through phenylalanine. Of the read, only the CDR3 DNA is kept; its 48 bases are in frame from base 1. The 35 to 40 donors, aged about 6 to 100 years, were systemically healthy Caucasian individuals from Russia. Each donor gave about 9.7 milliliters of peripheral blood, drawn into EDTA-treated Vacutainer tubes. PBMCs were isolated by Ficoll-Paque density-gradient centrifugation, with at least 7 million obtained per sample. Total RNA was extracted from PBMCs with Trizol reagent, with at least 5.5 micrograms obtained per sample. For every donor, flow cytometry on a PBMC aliquot measured the percentage of naive CD45RAhigh/CD27high T cells. The data were obtained in a study of blood T cells in healthy people across ages (dated by TCRdb to the mid-2010s). Concerning the study at large: In model experiments, template switching captured about one uniquely barcoded TCR beta cDNA molecule for every two T cells. Age-related changes in TCR beta repertoire diversity were measured in the study by deep sequencing normalized with unique cDNA molecular identifiers. Donors were grouped into four age groups: young (average approximately 15 years), middle-aged (39), aged (around 66) and long-lived (just over 80). To avoid experimental bias, donors of different ages were spread randomly across the sequencing lanes. The study analyzed two additional independent replicas of 1 million unique cDNA reads from the same blood draw for two donors, one aged 18 to 29 and one aged 80 or older.

Broader findings and caveats from the paper: Donor CMV infection status was unknown, potentially confounding age-related changes in expanded clonotypes. Compared with the aged group, more naive CD4+ T cells, fewer expanded clones and increased TCR diversity were shown by the long-lived group, suggesting age selection. Observed TCR beta diversity per million T cells fell roughly linearly with age, and a significant reduction was already apparent by age around 44. Observed TCR beta diversity correlated strongly with the percentage of naive T cells measured by flow cytometry. Total diversity estimates from one million sequenced T cells were considered lower bounds and underestimates. Conclusive comparison of naive and antigen-experienced compartments was prevented by the profiling of bulk unsorted PBMCs.

What was sequenced was blood. The chain uses TRBV7-2 and TRBJ2-3; the D region possibly corresponds to TRBD1 (6 bases align). The source of this sequence is a man aged 25 to 40 in good health. The bases are TGTGCCAGCAGCAACAGGGACGCTAGGCGCACAGATACGCAGTATTTT. Its protein is CASSNRDARRTDTQYF.